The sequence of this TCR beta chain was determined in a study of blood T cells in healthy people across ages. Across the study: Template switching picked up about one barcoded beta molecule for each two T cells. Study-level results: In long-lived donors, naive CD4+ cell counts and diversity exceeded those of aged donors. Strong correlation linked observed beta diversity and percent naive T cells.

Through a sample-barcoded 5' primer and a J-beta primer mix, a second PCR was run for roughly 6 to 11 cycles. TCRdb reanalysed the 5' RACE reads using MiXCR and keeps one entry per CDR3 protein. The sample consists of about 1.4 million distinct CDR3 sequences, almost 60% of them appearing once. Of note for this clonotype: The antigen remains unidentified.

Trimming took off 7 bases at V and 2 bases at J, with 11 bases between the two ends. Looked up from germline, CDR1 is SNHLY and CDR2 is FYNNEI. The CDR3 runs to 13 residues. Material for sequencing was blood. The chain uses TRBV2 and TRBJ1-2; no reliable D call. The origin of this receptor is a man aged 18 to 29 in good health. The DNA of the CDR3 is TGTGCCAGCAAGCAGCCCTTGAACTATGGCTACACCTTC. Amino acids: CASKQPLNYGYTF. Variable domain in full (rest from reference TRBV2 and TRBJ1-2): EPEVTQTPSHQVTQMGQEVILRCVPISNHLYFYWYRQILGQKVEFLVSFYNNEISEKSEIFDDQFSVERPDGSNFTLKIRSTKLEDSAMYFCASKQPLNYGYTFGSGTRLTVV.